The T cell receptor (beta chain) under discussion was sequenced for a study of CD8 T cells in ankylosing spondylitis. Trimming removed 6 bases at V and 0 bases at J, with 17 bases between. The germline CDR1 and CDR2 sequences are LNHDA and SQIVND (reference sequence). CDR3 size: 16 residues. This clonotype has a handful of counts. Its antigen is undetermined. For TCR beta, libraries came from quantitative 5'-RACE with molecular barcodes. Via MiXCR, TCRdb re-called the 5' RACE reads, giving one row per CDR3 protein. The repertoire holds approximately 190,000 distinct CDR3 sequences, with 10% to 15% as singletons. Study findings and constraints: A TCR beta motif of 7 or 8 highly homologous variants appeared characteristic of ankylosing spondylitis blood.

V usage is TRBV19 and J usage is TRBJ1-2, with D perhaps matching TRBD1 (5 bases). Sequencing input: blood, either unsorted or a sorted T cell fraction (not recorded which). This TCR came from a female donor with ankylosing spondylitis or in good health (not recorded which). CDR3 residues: CASRPRTNRPNYGYTF. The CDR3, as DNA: TGTGCCAGTAGACCTAGGACCAACAGGCCTAACTATGGCTACACCTTC.